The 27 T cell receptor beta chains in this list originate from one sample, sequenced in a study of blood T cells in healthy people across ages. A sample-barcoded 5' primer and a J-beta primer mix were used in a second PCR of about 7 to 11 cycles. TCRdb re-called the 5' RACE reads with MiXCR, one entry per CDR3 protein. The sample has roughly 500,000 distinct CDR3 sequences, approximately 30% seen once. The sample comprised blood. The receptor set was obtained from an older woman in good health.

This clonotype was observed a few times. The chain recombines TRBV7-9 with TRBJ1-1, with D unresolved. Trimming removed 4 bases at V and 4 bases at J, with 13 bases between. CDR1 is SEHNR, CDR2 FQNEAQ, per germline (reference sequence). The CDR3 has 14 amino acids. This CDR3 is CASSSQGGGTEAFF. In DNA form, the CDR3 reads TGTGCCAGCAGCTCCCAAGGCGGTGGCACTGAAGCTTTCTTT.

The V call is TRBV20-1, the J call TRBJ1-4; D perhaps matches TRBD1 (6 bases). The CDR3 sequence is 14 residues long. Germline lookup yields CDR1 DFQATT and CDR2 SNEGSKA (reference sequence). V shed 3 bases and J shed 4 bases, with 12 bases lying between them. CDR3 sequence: CSASRGALNEKLFF. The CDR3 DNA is TGCAGTGCTAGTCGGGGGGCGCTTAATGAAAAACTGTTTTTT.

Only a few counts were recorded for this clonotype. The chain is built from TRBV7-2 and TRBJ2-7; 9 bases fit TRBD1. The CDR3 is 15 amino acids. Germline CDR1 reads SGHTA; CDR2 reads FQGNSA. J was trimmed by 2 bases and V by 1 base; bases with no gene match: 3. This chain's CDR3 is CASSLDRGLAYEQYF. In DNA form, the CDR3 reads TGTGCCAGCAGCTTAGACAGGGGGCTGGCCTACGAGCAGTACTTC. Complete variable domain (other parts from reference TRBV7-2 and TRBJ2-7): GAGVSQSPSNKVTEKGKDVELRCDPISGHTALYWYRQSLGQGLEFLIYFQGNSAPDKSGLPSDRFSAERTGGSVSTLTIQRTQQEDSAVYLCASSLDRGLAYEQYFGPGTRLTVT.

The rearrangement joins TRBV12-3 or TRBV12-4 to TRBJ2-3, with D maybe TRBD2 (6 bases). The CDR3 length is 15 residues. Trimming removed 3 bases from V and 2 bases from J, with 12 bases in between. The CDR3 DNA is TGTGCCAGCAGTTTCTTAGCGGCCGACACAGATACGCAGTATTTT. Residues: CASSFLAADTDTQYF.

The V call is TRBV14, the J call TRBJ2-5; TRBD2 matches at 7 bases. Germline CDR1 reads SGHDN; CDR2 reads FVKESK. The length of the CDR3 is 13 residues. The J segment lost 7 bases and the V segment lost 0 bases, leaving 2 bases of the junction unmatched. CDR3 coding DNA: TGTGCCAGCAGCCAAGAGCGCGGGGGGACCCAGTACTTC. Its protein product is CASSQERGGTQYF.

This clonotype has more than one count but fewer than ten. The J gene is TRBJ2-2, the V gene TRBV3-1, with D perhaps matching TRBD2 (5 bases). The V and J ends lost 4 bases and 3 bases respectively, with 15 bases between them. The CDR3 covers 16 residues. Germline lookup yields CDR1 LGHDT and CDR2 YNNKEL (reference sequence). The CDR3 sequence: CASSRTYRTDTGELFF. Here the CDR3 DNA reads TGTGCCAGCAGCCGGACTTACCGTACTGACACCGGGGAGCTGTTTTTT.

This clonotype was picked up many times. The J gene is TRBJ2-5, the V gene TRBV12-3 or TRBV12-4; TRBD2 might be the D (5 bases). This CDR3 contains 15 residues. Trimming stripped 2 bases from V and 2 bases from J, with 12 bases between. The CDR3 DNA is TGTGCCAGCAGTTTAAGACCTAGCATACAAGAGACCCAGTACTTC. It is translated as CASSLRPSIQETQYF.

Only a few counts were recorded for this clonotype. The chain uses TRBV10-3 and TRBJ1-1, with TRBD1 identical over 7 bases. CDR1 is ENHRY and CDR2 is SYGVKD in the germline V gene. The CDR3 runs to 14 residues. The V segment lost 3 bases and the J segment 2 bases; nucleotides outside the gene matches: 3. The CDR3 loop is CAISDGTVNTEAFF. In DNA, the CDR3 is TGTGCCATCAGTGACGGGACAGTTAACACTGAAGCTTTCTTT.

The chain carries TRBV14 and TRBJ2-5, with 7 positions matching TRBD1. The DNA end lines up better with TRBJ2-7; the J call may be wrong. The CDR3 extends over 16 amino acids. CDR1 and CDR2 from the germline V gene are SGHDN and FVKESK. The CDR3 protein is CASSQDLFSGQYEQYF. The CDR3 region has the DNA TGTGCCAGCAGCCAAGACCTTTTCTCGGGACAGTACGAGCAGTACTTC.

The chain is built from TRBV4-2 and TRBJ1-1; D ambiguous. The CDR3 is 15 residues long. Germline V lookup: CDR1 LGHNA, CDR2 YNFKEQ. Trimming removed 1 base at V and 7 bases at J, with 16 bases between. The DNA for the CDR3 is TGTGCCAGCAGCCAAGGAAATGATGGGAAGGATGAAGCTTTCTTT. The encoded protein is CASSQGNDGKDEAFF.

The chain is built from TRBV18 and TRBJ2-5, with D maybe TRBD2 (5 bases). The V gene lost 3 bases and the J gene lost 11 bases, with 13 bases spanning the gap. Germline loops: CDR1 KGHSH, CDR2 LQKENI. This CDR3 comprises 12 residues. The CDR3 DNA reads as TGTGCCAGCTCACCCTACGGATGGGAGCAGTACTTC. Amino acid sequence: CASSPYGWEQYF.

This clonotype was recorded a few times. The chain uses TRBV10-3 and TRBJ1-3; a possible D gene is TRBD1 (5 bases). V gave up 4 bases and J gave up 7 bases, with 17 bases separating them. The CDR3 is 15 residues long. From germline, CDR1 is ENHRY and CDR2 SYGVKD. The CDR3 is CAISGQPTLGNTIYF. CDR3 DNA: TGTGCCATCAGTGGACAGCCGACGCTAGGGAACACCATATATTTT.

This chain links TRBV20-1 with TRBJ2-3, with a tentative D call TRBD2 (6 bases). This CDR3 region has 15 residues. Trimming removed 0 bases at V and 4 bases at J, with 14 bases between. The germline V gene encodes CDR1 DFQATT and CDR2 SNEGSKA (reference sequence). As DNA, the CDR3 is TGCAGTGCTAGAGATGGGTCTAGCGCAGCAGATACGCAGTATTTT. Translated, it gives CSARDGSSAADTQYF.

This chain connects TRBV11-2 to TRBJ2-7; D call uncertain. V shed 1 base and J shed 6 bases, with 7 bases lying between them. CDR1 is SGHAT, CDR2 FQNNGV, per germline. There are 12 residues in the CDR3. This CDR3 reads CASSLGYLEQYF. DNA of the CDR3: TGTGCCAGCAGCTTAGGGTATCTCGAGCAGTACTTC.

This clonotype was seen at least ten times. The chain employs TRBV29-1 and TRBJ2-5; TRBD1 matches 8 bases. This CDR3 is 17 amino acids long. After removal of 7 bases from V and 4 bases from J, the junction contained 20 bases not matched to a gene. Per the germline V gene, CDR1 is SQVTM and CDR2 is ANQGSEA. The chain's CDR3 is CSASPMANRGSGETQYF. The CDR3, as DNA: TGCAGCGCCTCACCTATGGCTAACAGGGGGTCGGGAGAGACCCAGTACTTC.

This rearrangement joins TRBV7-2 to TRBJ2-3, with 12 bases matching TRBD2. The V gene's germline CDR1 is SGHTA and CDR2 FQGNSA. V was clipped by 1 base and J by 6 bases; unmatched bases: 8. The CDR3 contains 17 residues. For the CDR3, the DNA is TGTGCCAGCAGCTTAGTCAGGGCTAGCGGGGGGGCGGATACGCAGTATTTT. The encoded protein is CASSLVRASGGADTQYF.

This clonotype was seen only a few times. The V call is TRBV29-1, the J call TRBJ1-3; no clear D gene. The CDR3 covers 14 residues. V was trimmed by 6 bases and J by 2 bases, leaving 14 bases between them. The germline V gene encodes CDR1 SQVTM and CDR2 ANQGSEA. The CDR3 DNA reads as TGCAGCGTCCTCGGAGTAGGCGCTGGAAACACCATATATTTT. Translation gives CSVLGVGAGNTIYF.

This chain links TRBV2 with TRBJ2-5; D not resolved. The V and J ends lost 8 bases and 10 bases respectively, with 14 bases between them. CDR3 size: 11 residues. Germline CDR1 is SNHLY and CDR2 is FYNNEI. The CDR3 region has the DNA TGTGCCAGCGAGTGGATGAAGATCCAGTACTTC. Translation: CASEWMKIQYF.

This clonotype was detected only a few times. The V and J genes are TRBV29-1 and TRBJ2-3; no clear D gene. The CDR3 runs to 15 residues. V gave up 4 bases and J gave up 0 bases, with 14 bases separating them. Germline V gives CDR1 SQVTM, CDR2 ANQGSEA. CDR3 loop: CSVAGGGFSTDTQYF. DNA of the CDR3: TGCAGCGTTGCGGGCGGTGGGTTTAGCACAGATACGCAGTATTTT.

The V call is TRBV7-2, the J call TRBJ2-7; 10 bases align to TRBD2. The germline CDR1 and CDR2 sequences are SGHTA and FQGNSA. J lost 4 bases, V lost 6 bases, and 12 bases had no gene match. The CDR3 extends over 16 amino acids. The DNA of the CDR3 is TGTGCCAGCAGACAAAGTCTAGCGGGAGACGTTTACGAGCAGTACTTC. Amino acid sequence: CASRQSLAGDVYEQYF.

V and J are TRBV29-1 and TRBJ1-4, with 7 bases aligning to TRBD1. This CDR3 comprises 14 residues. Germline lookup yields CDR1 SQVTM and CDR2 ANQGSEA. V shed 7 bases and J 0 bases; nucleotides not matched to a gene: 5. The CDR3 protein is CSAPDRTTNEKLFF. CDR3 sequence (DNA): TGCAGCGCCCCGGACAGGACAACTAATGAAAAACTGTTTTTT.

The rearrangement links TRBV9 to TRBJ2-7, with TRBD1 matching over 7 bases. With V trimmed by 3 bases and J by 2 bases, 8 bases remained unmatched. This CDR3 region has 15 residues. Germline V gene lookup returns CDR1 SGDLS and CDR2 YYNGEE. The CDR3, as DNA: TGTGCCAGCAGCGCGGATGACAGGGTCCCCTACGAGCAGTACTTC. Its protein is CASSADDRVPYEQYF.

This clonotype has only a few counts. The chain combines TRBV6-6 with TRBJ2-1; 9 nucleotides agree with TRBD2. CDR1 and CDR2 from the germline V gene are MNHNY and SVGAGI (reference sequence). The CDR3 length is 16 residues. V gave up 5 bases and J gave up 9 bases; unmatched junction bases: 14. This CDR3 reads CASSPPARGGRGEQFF. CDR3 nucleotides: TGTGCCAGCAGTCCCCCGGCGCGGGGGGGCCGGGGTGAGCAGTTCTTC.

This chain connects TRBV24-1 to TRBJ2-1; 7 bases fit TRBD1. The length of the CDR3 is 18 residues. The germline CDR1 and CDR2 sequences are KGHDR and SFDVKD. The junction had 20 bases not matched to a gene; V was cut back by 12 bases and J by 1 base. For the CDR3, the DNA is TGTGCCGCTCACCCGGGACAGATCTTTCCCCCGTCCTACAATGAGCAGTTCTTC. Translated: CAAHPGQIFPPSYNEQFF.

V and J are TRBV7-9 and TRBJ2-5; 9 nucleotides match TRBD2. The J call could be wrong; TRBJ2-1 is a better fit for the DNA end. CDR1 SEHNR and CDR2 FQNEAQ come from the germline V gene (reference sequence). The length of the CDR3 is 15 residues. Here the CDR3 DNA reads TGTGCCAGCAGCCCTAGCGGGGCTCCTACCAATGAGCAGTTCTTC. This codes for CASSPSGAPTNEQFF.

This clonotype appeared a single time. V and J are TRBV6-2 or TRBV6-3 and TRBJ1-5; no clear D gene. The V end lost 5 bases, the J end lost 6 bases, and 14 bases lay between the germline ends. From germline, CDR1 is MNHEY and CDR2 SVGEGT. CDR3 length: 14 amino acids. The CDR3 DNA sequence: TGTGCCAGCAGTCGCCCCGGCGGTGGTCAGCCCCAGCATTTT. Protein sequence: CASSRPGGGQPQHF.

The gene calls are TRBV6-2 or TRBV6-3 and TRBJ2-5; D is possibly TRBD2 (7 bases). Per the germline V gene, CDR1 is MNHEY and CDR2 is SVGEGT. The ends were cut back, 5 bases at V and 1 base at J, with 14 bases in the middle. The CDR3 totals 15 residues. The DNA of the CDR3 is TGTGCCAGCAGTCCACAGGGACTACCCCAAGAGACCCAGTACTTC. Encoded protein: CASSPQGLPQETQYF.